This TCR beta chain is drawn from a study of Ad26.COV2.S vaccination and SARS-CoV-2 variants. Study summary: The study gave Ad26.COV2.S intramuscularly, once or twice 56 days apart.

Data came from immunoSEQ multiplex PCR; TCRdb stores just in-frame clones and leaves some out. The sample yields 430,000 or so clones, roughly nine tenths seen once. The CDR3 runs 18 residues. Germline lookup yields CDR1 SNHLY and CDR2 FYNNEI. Stated treatment: roughly 19 received Ad26.COV2.S at low or high dose, single or two shots; 5 received placebo; per-sample allocation not given. Sampling was performed 63 days after the first vaccine or placebo injection. This clone was observed a handful of times. Its antigen is not known. Germline is not matched at one junction end, which may reflect a read error. Study-wide points: Individuals receiving vaccine had higher spike-specific TCR breadth than placebo recipients did. Following vaccination, spike-specific CD8+ and CD4+ T cell responses reportedly exhibited substantial breadth. An underestimation of total T cell responses may have resulted from the TCR breadth and depth analyses.

This sample comprised peripheral blood, obtained in a trial of Ad26.COV2.S vaccine versus placebo. This TCR was recovered from a person aged 18-65 years who received the Ad26.COV2.S COVID-19 vaccine or a placebo. The V and J genes are TRBV2 and TRBJ1-2; D remains unclear. CDR3 amino acids: CASSEVNVDKQSNYGYTF. CDR3 bases: TGTGCCAGCAGCGAAGTTAATGTCGACAAACAGTCTAACTATGGCTACACCTTC.